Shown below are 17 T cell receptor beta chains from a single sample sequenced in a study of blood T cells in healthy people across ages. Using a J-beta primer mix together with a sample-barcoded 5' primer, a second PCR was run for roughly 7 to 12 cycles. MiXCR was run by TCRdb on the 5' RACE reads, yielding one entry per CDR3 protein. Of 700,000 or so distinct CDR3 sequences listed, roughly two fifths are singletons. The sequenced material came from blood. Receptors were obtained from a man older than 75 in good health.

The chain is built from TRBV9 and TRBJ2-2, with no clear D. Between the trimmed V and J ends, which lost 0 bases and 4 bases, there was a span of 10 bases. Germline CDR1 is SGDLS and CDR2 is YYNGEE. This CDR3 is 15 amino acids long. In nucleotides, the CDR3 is TGTGCCAGCAGCGTAGTGTCTACACCCACCGGGGAGCTGTTTTTT. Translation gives CASSVVSTPTGELFF. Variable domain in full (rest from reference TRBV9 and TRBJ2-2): DSGVTQTPKHLITATGQRVTLRCSPRSGDLSVYWYQQSLDQGLQFLIQYYNGEERAKGNILERFSAQQFPDLHSELNLSSLELGDSALYFCASSVVSTPTGELFFGEGSRLTVL.

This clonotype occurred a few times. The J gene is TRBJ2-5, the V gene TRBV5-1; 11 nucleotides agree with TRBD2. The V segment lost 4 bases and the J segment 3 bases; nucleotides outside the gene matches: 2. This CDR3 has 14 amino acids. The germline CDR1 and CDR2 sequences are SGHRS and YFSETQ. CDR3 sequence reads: CASSQTSGEETQYF. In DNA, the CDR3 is TGCGCCAGCAGCCAGACTAGCGGGGAAGAGACCCAGTACTTC.

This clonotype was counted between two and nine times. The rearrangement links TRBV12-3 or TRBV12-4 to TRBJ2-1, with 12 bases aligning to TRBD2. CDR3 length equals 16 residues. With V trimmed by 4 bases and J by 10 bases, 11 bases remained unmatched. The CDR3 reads CASSSSGRAGRSEQFF. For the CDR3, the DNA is TGTGCCAGCAGTTCTAGCGGGAGGGCCGGAAGGAGCGAGCAGTTCTTC.

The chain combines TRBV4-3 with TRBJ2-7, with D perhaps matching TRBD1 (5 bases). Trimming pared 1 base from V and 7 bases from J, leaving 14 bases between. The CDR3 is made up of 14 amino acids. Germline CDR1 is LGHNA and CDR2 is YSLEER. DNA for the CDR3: TGCGCCAGCAGCCAAGGGACACTTGTTGGAGAGCAGTACTTC. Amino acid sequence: CASSQGTLVGEQYF.

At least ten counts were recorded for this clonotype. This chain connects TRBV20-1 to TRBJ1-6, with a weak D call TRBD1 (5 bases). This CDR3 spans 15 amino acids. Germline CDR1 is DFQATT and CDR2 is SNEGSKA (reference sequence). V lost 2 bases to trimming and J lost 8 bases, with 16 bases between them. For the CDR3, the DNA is TGCAGTGCTAGATATCCTGAGCAGGGAGATTCACCCCTCCACTTT. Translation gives CSARYPEQGDSPLHF.

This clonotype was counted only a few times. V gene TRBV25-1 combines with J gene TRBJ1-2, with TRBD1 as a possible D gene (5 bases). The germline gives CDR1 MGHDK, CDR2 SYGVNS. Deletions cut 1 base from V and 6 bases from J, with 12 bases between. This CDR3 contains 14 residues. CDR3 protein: CASSELGAGHGYTF. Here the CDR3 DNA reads TGTGCCAGCAGTGAATTAGGGGCAGGGCATGGCTACACCTTC.

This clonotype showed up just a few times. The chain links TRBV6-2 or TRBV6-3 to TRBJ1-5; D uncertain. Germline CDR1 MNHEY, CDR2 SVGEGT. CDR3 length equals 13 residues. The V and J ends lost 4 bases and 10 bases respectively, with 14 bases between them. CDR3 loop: CASSLGSRGPQHF. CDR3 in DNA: TGTGCCAGCAGTTTGGGGTCCAGAGGCCCCCAGCATTTT.

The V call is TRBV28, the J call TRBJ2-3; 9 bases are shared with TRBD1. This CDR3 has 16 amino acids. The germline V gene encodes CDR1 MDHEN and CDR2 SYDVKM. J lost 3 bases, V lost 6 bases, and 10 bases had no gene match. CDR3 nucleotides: TGTGCCAGCAGCAAATCGGGACAGGGCTATACAGATACGCAGTATTTT. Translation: CASSKSGQGYTDTQYF.

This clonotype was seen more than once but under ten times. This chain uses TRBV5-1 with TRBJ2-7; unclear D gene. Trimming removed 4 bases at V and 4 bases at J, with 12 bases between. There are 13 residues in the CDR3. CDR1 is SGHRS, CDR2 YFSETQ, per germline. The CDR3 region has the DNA TGCGCCAGCAGCCCCCAGGACGGTTACGAGCAGTACTTC. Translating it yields CASSPQDGYEQYF.

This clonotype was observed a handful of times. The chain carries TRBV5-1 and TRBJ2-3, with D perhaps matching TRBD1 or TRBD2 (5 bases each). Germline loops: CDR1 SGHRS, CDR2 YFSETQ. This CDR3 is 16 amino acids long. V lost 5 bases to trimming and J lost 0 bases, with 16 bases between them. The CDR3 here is CASSHSGRFSTDTQYF. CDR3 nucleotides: TGCGCCAGCAGTCACTCGGGACGGTTCAGCACAGATACGCAGTATTTT. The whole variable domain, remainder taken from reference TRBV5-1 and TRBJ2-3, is KAGVTQTPRYLIKTRGQQVTLSCSPISGHRSVSWYQQTPGQGLQFLFEYFSETQRNKGNFPGRFSGRQFSNSRSEMNVSTLELGDSALYLCASSHSGRFSTDTQYFGPGTRLTVL.

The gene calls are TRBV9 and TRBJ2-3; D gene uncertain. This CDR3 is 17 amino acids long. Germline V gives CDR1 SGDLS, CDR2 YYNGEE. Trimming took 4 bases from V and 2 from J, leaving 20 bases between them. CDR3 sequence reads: CASSPAWGPRNTDTQYF. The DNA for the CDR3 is TGTGCCAGCAGCCCCGCCTGGGGTCCAAGAAACACAGATACGCAGTATTTT.

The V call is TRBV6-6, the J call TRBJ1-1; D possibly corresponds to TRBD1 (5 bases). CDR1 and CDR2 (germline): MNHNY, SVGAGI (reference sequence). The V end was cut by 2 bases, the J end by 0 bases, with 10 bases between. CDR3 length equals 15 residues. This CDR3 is CASSYGGHMNTEAFF. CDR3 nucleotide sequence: TGTGCCAGCAGTTACGGAGGACATATGAACACTGAAGCTTTCTTT.

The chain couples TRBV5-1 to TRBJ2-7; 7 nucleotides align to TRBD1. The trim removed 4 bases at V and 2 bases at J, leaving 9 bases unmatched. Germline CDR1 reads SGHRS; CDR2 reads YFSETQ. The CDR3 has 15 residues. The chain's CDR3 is CASSPEGQSPYEQYF. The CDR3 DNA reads TGCGCCAGCAGCCCCGAGGGACAGTCGCCCTACGAGCAGTACTTC.

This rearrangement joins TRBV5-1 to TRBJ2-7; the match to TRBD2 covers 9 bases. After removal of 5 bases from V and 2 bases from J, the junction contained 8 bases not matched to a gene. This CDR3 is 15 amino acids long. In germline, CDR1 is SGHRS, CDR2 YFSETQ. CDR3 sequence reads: CASSYSGSETYEQYF. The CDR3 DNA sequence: TGCGCCAGCAGTTATAGCGGGAGCGAAACCTACGAGCAGTACTTC.

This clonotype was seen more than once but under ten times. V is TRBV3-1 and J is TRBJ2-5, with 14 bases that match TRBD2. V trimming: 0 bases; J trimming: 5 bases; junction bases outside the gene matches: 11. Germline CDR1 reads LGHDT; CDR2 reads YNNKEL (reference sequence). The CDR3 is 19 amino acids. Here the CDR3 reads CASSQERRARTSGGETQYF. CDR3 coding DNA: TGTGCCAGCAGCCAAGAGAGGCGGGCCAGGACTAGCGGGGGGGAGACCCAGTACTTC.

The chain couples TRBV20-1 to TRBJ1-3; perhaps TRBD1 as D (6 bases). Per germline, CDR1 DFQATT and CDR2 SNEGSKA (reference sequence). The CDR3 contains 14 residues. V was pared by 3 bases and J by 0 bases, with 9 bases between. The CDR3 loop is CSARDSNSGNTIYF. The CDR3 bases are TGCAGTGCTAGGGACAGCAACTCTGGAAACACCATATATTTT.

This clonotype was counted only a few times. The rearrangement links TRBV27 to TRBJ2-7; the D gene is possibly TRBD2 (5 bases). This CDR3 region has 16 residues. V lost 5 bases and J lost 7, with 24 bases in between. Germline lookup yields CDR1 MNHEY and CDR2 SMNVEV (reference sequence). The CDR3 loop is CASSDPGRGSRWEQYF. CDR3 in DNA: TGTGCCAGCAGTGACCCCGGGCGCGGGTCCCGCTGGGAGCAGTACTTC.